Presented here are 2 T cell receptor beta chains from one specimen sequenced in a study of T cells in Graves' hyperthyroidism and ophthalmopathy. Amplified TCR beta CDR3 regions derived from RNA transcripts. TCR CDR3 regions were first amplified by RT-PCR with HTBI primers. TCRdb recomputed calls from the multiplex PCR reads with MiXCR, one row per CDR3 protein. The sample includes approximately 210,000 distinct CDR3 sequences, under 20% seen only once; the top ten take approximately 50%. The material sequenced was blood. The receptors originated from a man between 45 and 60 years old with Graves' hyperthyroidism.

The chain uses TRBV7-8 and TRBJ2-7, with TRBD1 matching over 7 bases. V lost 5 bases to trimming and J lost 5 bases; unmatched junction nucleotides: 15. The CDR3 has 16 amino acids. Germline CDR1 SGHVS, CDR2 FQNEAQ. The CDR3 nucleotides read TGTGCCAGCAGCGGGAGTGCGAGGGGGCTGAATGACGAGCAGTACTTC. As protein: CASSGSARGLNDEQYF.

This clonotype was counted ten times or more. The chain links TRBV6-5 to TRBJ1-6, with 12 bases fitting TRBD1. J was trimmed by 9 bases and V by 2 bases; bases with no gene match: 2. The CDR3 has 15 amino acids. Germline CDR1 and CDR2: MNHEY and SVGAGI. The CDR3 protein is CASSYGTGGGSPLHF. The CDR3 DNA is TGTGCCAGCAGTTACGGGACAGGGGGCGGTTCACCCCTCCACTTT.